The 23 T cell receptor beta chains listed next were all sequenced from one sample in a study of cytomegalovirus exposure and HLA in healthy donors. PCR primers comprised 60 Vbeta and 13 Jbeta primers. Produced via immunoSEQ multiplex PCR; TCRdb's table is partial and in-frame only. The profile shows around 130,000 clones, 80% to 85% of them singletons. The sequenced sample was PBMCs. Receptors were obtained from a man younger than 35 in good health and CMV-seronegative.

The chain links TRBV6-5 to TRBJ1-1; the match to TRBD1 covers 7 bases. With V trimmed by 6 bases and J by 1 base, 5 bases remained unmatched. The CDR3 is 14 amino acids. The V gene's germline CDR1 is MNHEY and CDR2 SVGAGI. The CDR3, as DNA: TGTGCCAGCAGGCCGGACAGGACGAACACTGAAGCTTTCTTT. This codes for CASRPDRTNTEAFF.

This clone has only a few counts. This chain links TRBV6-4 with TRBJ1-5; D unresolved. Looked up from germline, CDR1 is MRHNA and CDR2 is SNTAGT. The germline V and J ends were trimmed by 5 bases and 0 bases, with 5 bases remaining between them. CDR3 length equals 13 residues. For the CDR3, the DNA is TGTGCCAGCAGTCCCAGTAGCAATCAGCCCCAGCATTTT. This sequence encodes CASSPSSNQPQHF.

The rearrangement joins TRBV5-4 to TRBJ1-2; TRBD1 might be the D (6 bases). The CDR3 totals 15 residues. Deletions cut 2 bases from V and 6 bases from J, with 17 bases between. Per the germline V gene, CDR1 is SGHNT and CDR2 is YYREEE (reference sequence). The CDR3 sequence: CASSFQRRQADGYTF. The CDR3 bases are TGTGCCAGCAGCTTCCAACGGCGACAGGCGGATGGCTACACCTTC.

The chain has TRBV10-3 and TRBJ2-5, with TRBD1 identical over 7 bases. The J segment lost 4 bases and the V segment lost 6 bases, leaving 5 bases of the junction unmatched. Germline lookup yields CDR1 ENHRY and CDR2 SYGVKD. This CDR3 region has 13 residues. CDR3 loop: CAISQGVGETQYF. The CDR3 DNA sequence: TGTGCCATCAGCCAGGGGGTAGGAGAGACCCAGTACTTC.

The chain recombines TRBV18 with TRBJ1-1, with no clear D. Germline V gene sequence: CDR1 KGHSH, CDR2 LQKENI. This CDR3 is built from 14 residues. V was cut by 5 bases and J by 4 bases, with 14 bases left in between. The CDR3 DNA sequence: TGTGCCAGCTCAGGGGAGGCTGAGAGCACTGAAGCTTTCTTT. Translation: CASSGEAESTEAFF.

The chain carries TRBV5-4 and TRBJ2-5, with a weak D call TRBD1 (6 bases). The V gene lost 4 bases and the J gene lost 1 base, with 17 bases spanning the gap. The germline V gene has CDR1 SGHNT and CDR2 YYREEE (reference sequence). This CDR3 spans 16 amino acids. The CDR3 loop is CASSQGLGSIQETQYF. DNA for the CDR3: TGTGCCAGCAGCCAGGGGCTGGGCAGCATCCAAGAGACCCAGTACTTC.

V and J are TRBV7-9 and TRBJ1-4, with unresolved D. In germline, CDR1 is SEHNR, CDR2 FQNEAQ (reference sequence). V lost 2 bases, J lost 8 bases, and 12 bases lay in between. The CDR3 is 14 amino acids. CDR3 in amino acids: CASSLLGPGEKLFF. The CDR3 DNA reads as TGTGCCAGCAGCTTATTAGGACCGGGGGAAAAACTGTTTTTT.

J is TRBJ1-1 and V is TRBV30; 8 nucleotides align to TRBD1. CDR1 and CDR2 (germline): GTSNPN, SVGIG (reference sequence). The CDR3 has 12 amino acids. V trimming: 5 bases; J trimming: 2 bases; junction bases outside the gene matches: 1. The CDR3 nucleotides read TGTGCCTGGGACAGGGGAAACACTGAAGCTTTCTTT. Encoded protein: CAWDRGNTEAFF. The whole variable domain, filled in from reference TRBV30 and TRBJ1-1, reads SQTIHQWPATLVQPVGSPLSLECTVEGTSNPNLYWYRQAAGRGLQLLFYSVGIGQISSEVPQNLSASRPQDRQFILSSKKLLLSDSGFYLCAWDRGNTEAFFGQGTRLTVV.

The V gene is TRBV5-1, the J gene TRBJ2-3; D remains unclear. This CDR3 contains 14 residues. The germline gives CDR1 SGHRS, CDR2 YFSETQ. The V and J ends lost 3 bases and 9 bases respectively, with 17 bases between them. The CDR3 protein is CASSYPNEVGTQYF. CDR3 DNA sequence: TGCGCCAGCAGCTACCCGAATGAGGTCGGAACGCAGTATTTT.

The rearrangement joins TRBV7-8 to TRBJ2-3, with TRBD2 identical over 9 bases. Germline trimming cut 7 bases from V and 4 bases from J; bases unmatched to any gene: 12. The CDR3 has 16 residues. The germline gives CDR1 SGHVS, CDR2 FQNEAQ. DNA for the CDR3: TGTGCCAGCACCAACCGGGGAGCGGGGGGCGCAGATACGCAGTATTTT. Residues: CASTNRGAGGADTQYF.

The chain couples TRBV2 to TRBJ2-2, with TRBD1 matching over 9 bases. The junction had 5 bases not matched to a gene; V was cut back by 7 bases and J by 2 bases. The length of the CDR3 is 15 residues. Germline V CDR1 and CDR2: SNHLY, FYNNEI. The CDR3 is CASIEDRGNTGELFF. The CDR3 coding sequence is TGTGCCAGCATTGAGGACAGGGGAAACACCGGGGAGCTGTTTTTT. The variable domain in full, with the rest retrieved from reference TRBV2 and TRBJ2-2, is EPEVTQTPSHQVTQMGQEVILRCVPISNHLYFYWYRQILGQKVEFLVSFYNNEISEKSEIFDDQFSVERPDGSNFTLKIRSTKLEDSAMYFCASIEDRGNTGELFFGEGSRLTVL.

This clone is a singleton in its sample. The chain has TRBV7-9 and TRBJ2-5, with 12 bases matching TRBD2. Per the germline V gene, CDR1 is SEHNR and CDR2 is FQNEAQ (reference sequence). This CDR3 comprises 15 residues. With 6 bases clipped from V and 5 bases from J, the junction kept 7 bases outside the gene matches. The CDR3 protein is CASRLLAGGGETQYF. The CDR3, as DNA: TGTGCCAGCAGACTACTAGCGGGGGGCGGGGAGACCCAGTACTTC.

The sample holds one count of this clone. CDR3 residues: CASSLRQGRNEQYF. CDR3 in DNA: TGTGCCAGCAGCCTCCGACAGGGACGTAACGAGCAGTACTTC. The chain recombines TRBV11-2 with TRBJ2-7; TRBD1 aligns across 7 bases. Trimming took 5 bases from V and 5 from J; bases not matched to a gene: 9. In germline, CDR1 is SGHAT, CDR2 FQNNGV. The CDR3 contains 14 residues.

This rearrangement joins TRBV5-1 to TRBJ1-2; D uncertain. The V gene's germline CDR1 is SGHRS and CDR2 YFSETQ. Trimming shortened V by 2 bases and J by 3 bases, and 17 bases separated the two germline ends. The CDR3 extends over 16 amino acids. The CDR3 sequence is CASSFLPSNGDYGYTF. CDR3 nucleotides: TGCGCCAGCAGCTTCCTCCCGTCGAACGGGGACTATGGCTACACCTTC.

This clone was counted between two and nine times. This sequence joins TRBV6-6 and TRBJ2-7; possibly TRBD1 for D (5 bases). This CDR3 contains 13 residues. V was shortened by 5 bases and J by 3 bases, with 11 bases between the two germline ends. The germline V gene has CDR1 MNHNY and CDR2 SVGAGI (reference sequence). Here the CDR3 reads CASSAVQGYEQYF. The CDR3 DNA is TGTGCCAGCAGTGCTGTTCAGGGCTACGAGCAGTACTTC.

This chain uses TRBV5-6 with TRBJ2-5; possibly TRBD2 for D (6 bases). V lost 1 base, J lost 7 bases, and 17 bases lay in between. The germline CDR1 and CDR2 sequences are SGHDT and YYEEEE. The length of the CDR3 is 15 residues. The CDR3 sequence: CASSLWGEHKRTQYF. As DNA, the CDR3 is TGTGCCAGCAGCTTGTGGGGGGAACACAAACGGACCCAGTACTTC.

The chain links TRBV5-4 to TRBJ2-2; 13 bases agree with TRBD2. The V and J ends lost 5 bases and 6 bases, in that order; junction bases with no gene match: 10. In germline, CDR1 is SGHNT, CDR2 YYREEE (reference sequence). This CDR3 has 17 amino acids. The CDR3, as DNA: TGTGCCAGCAGAAGGGGCGGACTAGCGGGGGTCCCCGGGGAGCTGTTTTTT. This encodes CASRRGGLAGVPGELFF.

This rearrangement joins TRBV11-2 to TRBJ1-1; D unresolved. Germline-derived CDR1 and CDR2 are SGHAT and FQNNGV. V lost 0 bases and J lost 1, with 12 bases in between. The CDR3 is 16 amino acids. CDR3 DNA sequence: TGTGCCAGCAGCTTAGATGGAAACAGTCGGAACACTGAAGCTTTCTTT. Translation: CASSLDGNSRNTEAFF.

This sequence joins TRBV30 and TRBJ2-6, with D maybe TRBD1 (6 bases). V was cut by 0 bases and J by 0 bases, with 15 bases left in between. Looked up from germline, CDR1 is GTSNPN and CDR2 is SVGIG (reference sequence). The CDR3 sequence is 18 residues long. Written as DNA, the CDR3 is TGTGCCTGGAGTGTACAGGGTCGTCGAGTCTCTGGGGCCAACGTCCTGACTTTC. Its translation: CAWSVQGRRVSGANVLTF.

CDR3 in amino acids: CASSLLDLAYEQYF. In DNA form, the CDR3 reads TGTGCCAGCAGCTTACTAGACCTCGCCTACGAGCAGTACTTC. The chain links TRBV11-2 to TRBJ2-7; D not resolved. The ends were cut back, 2 bases at V and 2 bases at J, with 10 bases in the middle. CDR1 is SGHAT, CDR2 FQNNGV, per germline. The CDR3 has 14 amino acids.

The chain has TRBV30 and TRBJ2-5; TRBD1 agrees at 7 bases. CDR1 and CDR2 from the germline V gene are GTSNPN and SVGIG (reference sequence). This CDR3 is 14 amino acids long. V lost 5 bases and J lost 7; bases outside the gene matches: 13. In nucleotides, the CDR3 is TGTGCCTGGTCCGCGACAGGGTTGAGGGGGACCCAGTACTTC. Translation: CAWSATGLRGTQYF.

Turning to this clone: Other DNA sequences in the same sample also yield this CDR3. V gene TRBV7-6 combines with J gene TRBJ1-1; D perhaps matches TRBD1 (5 bases). Germline CDR1 and CDR2: SGHVS and FNYEAQ. The CDR3 extends over 16 amino acids. V lost 6 bases, J lost 1 base, and 18 bases lay in between. CDR3 DNA: TGTGCCAGCAGTCTTAGGTCTTTAGGGGCGAACACTGAAGCTTTCTTT. It yields the protein CASSLRSLGANTEAFF.

The V gene is TRBV7-8, the J gene TRBJ2-1; the D gene is possibly TRBD2 (6 bases). The germline V gene encodes CDR1 SGHVS and CDR2 FQNEAQ. V lost 8 bases and J 3 bases, leaving 14 bases between the germline ends. The CDR3 has 14 residues. The CDR3 nucleotides are TGTGCCAGCCTTTCTGGCGGGAACTACAATGAGCAGTTCTTC. Its translation: CASLSGGNYNEQFF.